These 17 T cell receptor beta chains share one sample of origin, sequenced in a study of a mutant IDH1 vaccine in newly diagnosed glioma. No antigen has been identified for these receptors. Some clones are missing from TCRdb's copy, which holds only in-frame ones; the method was immunoSEQ multiplex PCR. In the table there are about 65,000 clones, 70% to 90% of which are singletons. Regarding time point: week 23, last vaccination. Vaccinated patients received 300 ug of mutant IDH1 20-mer peptide per dose, with topical imiquimod. Here the sequenced sample was PBMCs, taken from a glioma patient whose treatment included an IDH1 peptide vaccine. The receptor set was obtained from a man aged 25-45 years with glioma.

This clone was counted once. The chain joins TRBV5-1 to TRBJ1-5, with D possibly being TRBD1 (5 bases). Trimming shortened V by 0 bases and J by 2 bases, and 12 bases separated the two germline ends. Germline lookup yields CDR1 SGHRS and CDR2 YFSETQ. The CDR3 length is 16 residues. The chain's CDR3 is CASSLGSGGGNQPQHF. In DNA, the CDR3 is TGCGCCAGCAGCTTGGGGTCTGGGGGAGGCAATCAGCCCCAGCATTTT. Full variable domain (rest looked up from reference TRBV5-1 and TRBJ1-5): KAGVTQTPRYLIKTRGQQVTLSCSPISGHRSVSWYQQTPGQGLQFLFEYFSETQRNKGNFPGRFSGRQFSNSRSEMNVSTLELGDSALYLCASSLGSGGGNQPQHFGDGTRLSIL.

The V and J genes are TRBV6-1 and TRBJ1-2; no definite D call. CDR3 length: 11 amino acids. Germline V lookup: CDR1 MNHNS, CDR2 SASEGT. Trimming stripped 2 bases from V and 6 bases from J, with 4 bases between. The CDR3 protein is CASSEQDGYTF. The CDR3, as DNA: TGTGCCAGCAGTGAACAGGATGGCTACACCTTC.

The V gene is TRBV27, the J gene TRBJ2-2; D is undetermined. Trimming took 2 bases from V and 1 from J, leaving 8 bases between them. This CDR3 spans 15 amino acids. CDR1 and CDR2 (germline): MNHEY, SMNVEV (reference sequence). This CDR3 is CASSLLAGNTGELFF. DNA for the CDR3: TGTGCCAGCAGTTTACTGGCTGGGAACACCGGGGAGCTGTTTTTT.

The chain employs TRBV5-1 and TRBJ2-1; the match to TRBD2 covers 10 bases. This CDR3 contains 17 residues. The germline CDR1 and CDR2 sequences are SGHRS and YFSETQ. Trimming removed 0 bases from V and 4 bases from J; junction bases left unmatched: 7. The CDR3, as DNA: TGCGCCAGCAGCTTGGGGCCCCCTAGCGGGGGATACAATGAGCAGTTCTTC. Encoded protein: CASSLGPPSGGYNEQFF.

The chain carries TRBV5-1 and TRBJ2-4, with D hard to call. V shed 4 bases and J shed 13 bases, with 12 bases lying between them. This CDR3 comprises 11 residues. Germline-derived CDR1 and CDR2 are SGHRS and YFSETQ. CDR3 sequence (DNA): TGCGCCAGCAGCGACGGACCGAGGCAGTACTTC. Residues: CASSDGPRQYF.

The chain employs TRBV15 and TRBJ1-2; possible D gene TRBD1, 6 bases. V lost 0 bases, J lost 7 bases, and 18 bases lay in between. The CDR3 contains 16 residues. CDR1 is LNHNV and CDR2 is YYDKDF in the germline V gene (reference sequence). CDR3 protein: CATSRDLGAGFFGYTF. The CDR3 bases are TGTGCCACCAGCAGAGATTTGGGGGCAGGGTTTTTTGGCTACACCTTC.

CDR3 loop: CASSQERGNEQFF. The CDR3 DNA sequence: TGCGCCAGCAGCCAAGAGCGGGGCAATGAGCAGTTCTTC. This chain links TRBV4-1 with TRBJ2-1; tentative D call: TRBD2 (6 bases). Deletions cut 0 bases from V and 6 bases from J, with 6 bases between. Germline V gene sequence: CDR1 MGHRA, CDR2 YSYEKL. The CDR3 runs 13 residues.

V and J are TRBV7-8 and TRBJ1-5, with TRBD1 matching over 7 bases. This CDR3 has 16 amino acids. Germline assignment: CDR1 SGHVS and CDR2 FQNEAQ. Germline trimming cut 6 bases from V and 4 bases from J; bases unmatched to any gene: 12. The CDR3 loop reads CASSLPRDSINQPQHF. As DNA, the CDR3 is TGTGCCAGCAGTCTTCCCCGGGACAGTATTAATCAGCCCCAGCATTTT.

The genes are TRBV19 and TRBJ1-1; a weak D match, TRBD1 (5 bases). V was cut by 9 bases and J by 3 bases, with 23 bases left in between. CDR1 is LNHDA and CDR2 is SQIVND in the germline V gene (reference sequence). The CDR3 is 16 amino acids. The DNA for the CDR3 is TGTGCCAGCAGGGTCCGGGACGCCAAACCGGACACTGAAGCTTTCTTT. This encodes CASRVRDAKPDTEAFF.

V usage is TRBV15 and J usage is TRBJ1-1; D is uncertain. Germline assignment: CDR1 LNHNV and CDR2 YYDKDF (reference sequence). V lost 0 bases to trimming and J lost 0 bases, with 8 bases between them. The CDR3 sequence is 15 residues long. CDR3 sequence: CATSREGFMNTEAFF. Written as DNA, the CDR3 is TGTGCCACCAGCAGAGAGGGGTTCATGAACACTGAAGCTTTCTTT.

J is TRBJ1-2 and V is TRBV13; tentatively, D is TRBD1 (6 bases). CDR1 is PRHDT, CDR2 FYEKMQ, per germline (reference sequence). Trimming stripped 5 bases from V and 2 bases from J, with 15 bases between. The CDR3 consists of 15 residues. CDR3 in DNA: TGTGCCAGCAGCCTAAAACCGGGACACAACTATGGCTACACCTTC. Translating gives CASSLKPGHNYGYTF.

The V and J genes are TRBV30 and TRBJ1-5; TRBD1 might be the D (5 bases). V was clipped by 0 bases and J by 3 bases, with 12 bases between them. Per germline, CDR1 GTSNPN and CDR2 SVGIG (reference sequence). The CDR3 length is 15 residues. The DNA of the CDR3 is TGTGCCTGGAGTGTTAACGGGGACTTCAATCAGCCCCAGCATTTT. Translation gives CAWSVNGDFNQPQHF. The full variable domain, rest sourced from reference TRBV30 and TRBJ1-5, is SQTIHQWPATLVQPVGSPLSLECTVEGTSNPNLYWYRQAAGRGLQLLFYSVGIGQISSEVPQNLSASRPQDRQFILSSKKLLLSDSGFYLCAWSVNGDFNQPQHFGDGTRLSIL.

CDR3 loop: CASSPNGQGNEKLFF. CDR3 DNA sequence: TGTGCCAGCAGCCCGAATGGACAGGGTAATGAAAAACTGTTTTTT. The chain employs TRBV9 and TRBJ1-4; 8 bases fit TRBD1. CDR1 and CDR2 (germline): SGDLS, YYNGEE. The V gene end was trimmed by 4 bases and the J gene end by 4 bases; junction bases not matched to a gene: 6. The CDR3 runs to 15 residues.

This clone has more than one count but fewer than ten. V gene TRBV10-3 combines with J gene TRBJ1-1, with D unclear. Per germline, CDR1 ENHRY and CDR2 SYGVKD. The CDR3 length is 15 residues. Trimming pared 1 base from V and 3 bases from J, leaving 12 bases between. CDR3 loop: CAISEWRELDTEAFF. The CDR3 DNA reads as TGTGCCATCAGTGAGTGGAGGGAGTTGGACACTGAAGCTTTCTTT.

The V call is TRBV19, the J call TRBJ1-5, with TRBD1 matching over 12 bases. Looked up from germline, CDR1 is LNHDA and CDR2 is SQIVND (reference sequence). Trimming cost V 5 bases and J 6 bases; bases outside gene matches: 5. This CDR3 is built from 15 residues. CDR3 in amino acids: CASSPGTGGLQPQHF. The CDR3 DNA reads TGTGCCAGTAGTCCCGGGACAGGGGGCCTTCAGCCCCAGCATTTT.

The chain links TRBV5-1 to TRBJ1-1; 9 bases align to TRBD1. The CDR3 has 15 residues. V was clipped by 1 base and J by 4 bases; unmatched bases: 5. CDR1 SGHRS and CDR2 YFSETQ come from the germline V gene. CDR3 DNA sequence: TGCGCCAGCAGCTTGTGGGGGACAGGGTCCACTGAAGCTTTCTTT. This encodes CASSLWGTGSTEAFF.

The chain recombines TRBV7-9 with TRBJ2-7; D ambiguous. Trimming stripped 1 base from V and 6 bases from J, with 7 bases between. From germline, CDR1 is SEHNR and CDR2 FQNEAQ (reference sequence). CDR3 length equals 12 residues. Written as DNA, the CDR3 is TGTGCCAGCAGCTTAGAGGGTGGCGAGCAGTACTTC. Translated: CASSLEGGEQYF.